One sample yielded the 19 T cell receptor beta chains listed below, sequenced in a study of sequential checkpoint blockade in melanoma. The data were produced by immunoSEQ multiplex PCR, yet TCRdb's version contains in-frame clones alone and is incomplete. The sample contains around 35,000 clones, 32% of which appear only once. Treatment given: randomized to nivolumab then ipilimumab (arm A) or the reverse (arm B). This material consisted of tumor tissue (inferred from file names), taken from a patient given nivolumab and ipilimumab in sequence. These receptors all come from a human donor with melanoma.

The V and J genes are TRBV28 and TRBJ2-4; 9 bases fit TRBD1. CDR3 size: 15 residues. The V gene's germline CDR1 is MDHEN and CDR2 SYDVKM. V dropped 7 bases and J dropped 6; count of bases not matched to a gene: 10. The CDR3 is CASTAGTGKGNIQYF. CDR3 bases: TGTGCCAGCACCGCCGGGACAGGGAAGGGAAACATTCAGTACTTC.

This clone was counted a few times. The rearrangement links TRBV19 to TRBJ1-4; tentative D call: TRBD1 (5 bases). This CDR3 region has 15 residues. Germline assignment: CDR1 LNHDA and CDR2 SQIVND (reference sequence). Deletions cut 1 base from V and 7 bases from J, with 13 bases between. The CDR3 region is CASSIGAGLGEKLFF. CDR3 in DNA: TGTGCCAGTAGTATAGGAGCAGGGTTGGGTGAAAAACTGTTTTTT.

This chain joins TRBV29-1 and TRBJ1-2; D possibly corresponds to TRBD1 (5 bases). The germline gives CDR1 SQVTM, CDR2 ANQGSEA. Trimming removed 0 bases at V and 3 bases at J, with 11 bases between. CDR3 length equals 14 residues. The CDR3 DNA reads TGCAGCGTTGAAGACGCCGGGGGGGACTATGGCTACACCTTC. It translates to CSVEDAGGDYGYTF. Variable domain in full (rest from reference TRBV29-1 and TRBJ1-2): SAVISQKPSRDICQRGTSLTIQCQVDSQVTMMFWYRQQPGQSLTLIATANQGSEATYESGFVIDKFPISRPNLTFSTLTVSNMSPEDSSIYLCSVEDAGGDYGYTFGSGTRLTVV.

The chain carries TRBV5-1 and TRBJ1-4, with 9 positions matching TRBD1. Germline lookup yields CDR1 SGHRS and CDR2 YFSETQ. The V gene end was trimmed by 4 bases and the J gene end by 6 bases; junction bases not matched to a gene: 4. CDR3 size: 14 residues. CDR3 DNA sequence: TGCGCCAGCAGCCCACAGGGGGCGGATGAAAAACTGTTTTTT. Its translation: CASSPQGADEKLFF. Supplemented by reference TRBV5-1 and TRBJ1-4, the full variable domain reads KAGVTQTPRYLIKTRGQQVTLSCSPISGHRSVSWYQQTPGQGLQFLFEYFSETQRNKGNFPGRFSGRQFSNSRSEMNVSTLELGDSALYLCASSPQGADEKLFFGSGTQLSVL.

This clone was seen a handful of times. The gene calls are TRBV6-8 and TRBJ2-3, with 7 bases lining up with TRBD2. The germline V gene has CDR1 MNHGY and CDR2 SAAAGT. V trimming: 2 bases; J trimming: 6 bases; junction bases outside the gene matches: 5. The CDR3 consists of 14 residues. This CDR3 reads CASSYAGVGDTQYF. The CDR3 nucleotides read TGTGCCAGCAGTTACGCGGGGGTTGGGGATACGCAGTATTTT.

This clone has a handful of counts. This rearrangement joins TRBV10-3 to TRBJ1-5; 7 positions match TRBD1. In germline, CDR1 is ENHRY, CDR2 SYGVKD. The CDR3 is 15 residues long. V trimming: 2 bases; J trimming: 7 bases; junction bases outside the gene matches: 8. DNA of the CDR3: TGTGCCATCAGTGAGAAGGGGGCCCCTGAGCAGCCCCAGCATTTT. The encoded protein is CAISEKGAPEQPQHF.

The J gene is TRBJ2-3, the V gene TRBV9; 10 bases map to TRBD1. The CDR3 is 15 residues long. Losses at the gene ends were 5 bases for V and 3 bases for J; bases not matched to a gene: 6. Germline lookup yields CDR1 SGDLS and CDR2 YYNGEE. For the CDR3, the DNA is TGTGCCAGCAGTGCAGGGGACAGGGGTACAGATACGCAGTATTTT. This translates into CASSAGDRGTDTQYF.

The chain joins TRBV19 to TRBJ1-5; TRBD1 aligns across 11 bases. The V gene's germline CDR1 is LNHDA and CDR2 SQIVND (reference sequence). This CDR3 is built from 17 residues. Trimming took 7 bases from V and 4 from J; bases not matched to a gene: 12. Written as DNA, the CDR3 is TGTGCCAGTACCACTGTCCGGACAGGGGGCTTTAATCAGCCCCAGCATTTT. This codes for CASTTVRTGGFNQPQHF.

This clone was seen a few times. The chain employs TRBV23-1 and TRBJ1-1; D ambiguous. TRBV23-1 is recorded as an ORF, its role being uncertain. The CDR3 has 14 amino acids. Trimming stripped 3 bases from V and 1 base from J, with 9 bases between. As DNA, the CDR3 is TGCGCCAGCAGTCAGAGACATTGGAACACTGAAGCTTTCTTT. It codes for CASSQRHWNTEAFF.

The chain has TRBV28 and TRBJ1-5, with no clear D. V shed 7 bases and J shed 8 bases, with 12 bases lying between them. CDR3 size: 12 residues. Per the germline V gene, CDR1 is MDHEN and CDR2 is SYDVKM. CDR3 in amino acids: CASKSVTKPQHF. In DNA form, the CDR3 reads TGTGCCAGCAAATCGGTAACAAAGCCCCAGCATTTT.

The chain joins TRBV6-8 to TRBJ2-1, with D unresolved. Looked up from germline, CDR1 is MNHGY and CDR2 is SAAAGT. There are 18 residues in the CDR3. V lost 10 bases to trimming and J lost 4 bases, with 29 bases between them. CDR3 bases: TGTGCCACCCAGTTAGAGGCCTACGGCGCTACTATGTACAATGAGCAGTTCTTC. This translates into CATQLEAYGATMYNEQFF.

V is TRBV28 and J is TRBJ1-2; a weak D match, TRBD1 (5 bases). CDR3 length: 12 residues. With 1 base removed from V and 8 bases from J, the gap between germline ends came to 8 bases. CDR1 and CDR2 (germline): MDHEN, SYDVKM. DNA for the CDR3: TGTGCCAGCAGTTTATTAGGGGTAGGCTACACCTTC. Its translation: CASSLLGVGYTF.

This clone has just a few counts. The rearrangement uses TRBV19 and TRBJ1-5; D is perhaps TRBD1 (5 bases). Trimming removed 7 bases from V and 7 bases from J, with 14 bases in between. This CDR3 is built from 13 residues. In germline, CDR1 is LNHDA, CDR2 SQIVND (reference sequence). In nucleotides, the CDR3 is TGTGCCAGTAATCCCGGGACTGCACAGCCCCAGCATTTT. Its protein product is CASNPGTAQPQHF.

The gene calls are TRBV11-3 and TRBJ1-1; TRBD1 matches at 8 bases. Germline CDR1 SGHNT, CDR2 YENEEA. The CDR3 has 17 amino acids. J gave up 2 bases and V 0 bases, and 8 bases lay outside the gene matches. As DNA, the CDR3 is TGTGCCAGCAGCTTAGAGAGGGGGACAGGTATAAACACTGAAGCTTTCTTT. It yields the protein CASSLERGTGINTEAFF.

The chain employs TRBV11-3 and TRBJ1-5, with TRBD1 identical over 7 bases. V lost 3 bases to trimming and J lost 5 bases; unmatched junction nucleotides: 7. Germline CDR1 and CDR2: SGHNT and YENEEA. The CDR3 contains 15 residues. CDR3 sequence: CASSLTGTAYQPQHF. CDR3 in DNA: TGTGCCAGCAGCTTGACCGGGACAGCTTATCAGCCCCAGCATTTT.

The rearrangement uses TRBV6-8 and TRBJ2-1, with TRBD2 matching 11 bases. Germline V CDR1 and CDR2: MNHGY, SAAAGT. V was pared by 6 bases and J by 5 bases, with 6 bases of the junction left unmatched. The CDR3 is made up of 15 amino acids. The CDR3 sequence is CASRAGTSGNNEQFF. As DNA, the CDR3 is TGTGCCAGCAGGGCCGGGACTAGCGGCAACAATGAGCAGTTCTTC.

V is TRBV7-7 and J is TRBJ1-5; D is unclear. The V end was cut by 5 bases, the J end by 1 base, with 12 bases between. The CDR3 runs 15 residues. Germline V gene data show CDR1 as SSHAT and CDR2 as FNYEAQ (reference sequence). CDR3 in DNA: TGTGCCAGCAGCCTTACCGCACGGAGCAATCAGCCCCAGCATTTT. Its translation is CASSLTARSNQPQHF.

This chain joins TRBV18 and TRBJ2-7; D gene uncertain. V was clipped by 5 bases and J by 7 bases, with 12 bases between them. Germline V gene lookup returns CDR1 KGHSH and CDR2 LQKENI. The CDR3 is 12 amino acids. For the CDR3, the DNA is TGTGCCAGCTCATCAACTACCTTGGAGCAGTACTTC. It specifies CASSSTTLEQYF.

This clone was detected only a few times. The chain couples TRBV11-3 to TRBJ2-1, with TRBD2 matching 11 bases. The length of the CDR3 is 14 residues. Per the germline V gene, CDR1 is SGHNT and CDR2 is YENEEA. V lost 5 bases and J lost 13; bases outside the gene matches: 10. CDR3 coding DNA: TGTGCCAGCAGCCCTGGAAGTAGCGGGAGGGTTCAGTTCTTC. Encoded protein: CASSPGSSGRVQFF.